This T cell receptor (beta chain) originates from a study of blood T cell repertoires in COVID-19. Study background: Samples representing acute and convalescent COVID-19 were sourced from the United States, Italy and Spain. The analysed material was cDNA or gDNA that came from T cells, B-cell-depleted T cells, or PBMCs.

The CDR3 runs 16 residues. Germline assignment: CDR1 SGDLS and CDR2 YYNGEE. The V and J ends lost 0 bases and 9 bases respectively, with 19 bases between them. As processed by the authors: Cell counts per sample came from amplifying reference gene primers. Sequenced by immunoSEQ multiplex PCR; TCRdb stores in-frame clones only, minus some. V, J and clone size are those of that table, while D and trimming were read from the DNA. The data contain approximately 23,000 clones, roughly 87% of them seen just once; the ten biggest clones take up around 2.9%. Sequences were obtained from peripheral blood. This sequence joins TRBV9 and TRBJ2-1; D might be TRBD2 (6 bases). This receptor was identified in a man between 65 and 85 years old with acute or convalescent COVID-19. The CDR3 reads CASSVASGLPQGEQFF. DNA of the CDR3: TGTGCCAGCAGCGTAGCTTCGGGACTCCCCCAAGGTGAGCAGTTCTTC.